This TCR beta chain was profiled in a study of graft-versus-host responses after intestinal transplantation. Study as a whole: Each of the recipients got a multivisceral, liver-intestinal, or isolated intestinal transplant. Every transplant recipient was induced with anti-thymocyte globulin, then maintained on tacrolimus and steroids for roughly 3 years.

TCRdb's copy holds only in-frame clones and misses some; the assay was immunoSEQ multiplex PCR. This table has just under 100,000 clones, around 90% appearing once. General study points: The presence of high graft-versus-host to host-versus-graft clonal ratios in allografts characterized patients with graft-donor T cell macrochimerism. The authors found GvH clones in recipient marrow, some appearing first in ileum or blood.

CDR1 is SGHTA, CDR2 FQGNSA, per germline. The CDR3 consists of 15 residues. Notes on this clone: Its specificity is unknown.

Specimen: PBMCs, collected approximately 420 days after intestinal transplant. The genes are TRBV7-2 and TRBJ2-5; 8 positions agree with TRBD1. The end of the DNA is better explained by TRBJ2-7, so the J call may be wrong. The origin of this receptor is a human patient who received an intestinal transplant, so some T cells may come from the graft donor. CDR3 loop: CASSLGTGPTYEQYF. CDR3 sequence (DNA): TGTGCCAGCAGCTTAGGGACAGGGCCAACCTACGAGCAGTACTTC.